This T cell receptor beta chain appears in the sequencing data of a study of T cells in Graves' hyperthyroidism and ophthalmopathy. Amplification yielded TCR beta CDR3 regions, with RNA transcripts as the source. With the HTBI primer set, the TCR CDR3 went through a first round of RT-PCR. TCRdb independently ran MiXCR on the multiplex PCR reads; one entry per CDR3 protein. The table has 350,000 or so distinct CDR3 sequences, around 18% seen once. The V gene's germline CDR1 is ENHRY and CDR2 SYGVKD. There are 11 residues in the CDR3. Trimming shortened V by 8 bases and J by 8 bases, and 12 bases separated the two germline ends. This clonotype has at least ten counts.

The chain carries TRBV10-3 and TRBJ1-2; D not resolved. The clonotype comes from a woman aged 40 to 50 with Graves' ophthalmopathy. Sequencing used blood. The CDR3 sequence: CAIGRVGGYTF. Written as DNA, the CDR3 is TGTGCCATCGGGAGGGTTGGCGGCTACACCTTC.